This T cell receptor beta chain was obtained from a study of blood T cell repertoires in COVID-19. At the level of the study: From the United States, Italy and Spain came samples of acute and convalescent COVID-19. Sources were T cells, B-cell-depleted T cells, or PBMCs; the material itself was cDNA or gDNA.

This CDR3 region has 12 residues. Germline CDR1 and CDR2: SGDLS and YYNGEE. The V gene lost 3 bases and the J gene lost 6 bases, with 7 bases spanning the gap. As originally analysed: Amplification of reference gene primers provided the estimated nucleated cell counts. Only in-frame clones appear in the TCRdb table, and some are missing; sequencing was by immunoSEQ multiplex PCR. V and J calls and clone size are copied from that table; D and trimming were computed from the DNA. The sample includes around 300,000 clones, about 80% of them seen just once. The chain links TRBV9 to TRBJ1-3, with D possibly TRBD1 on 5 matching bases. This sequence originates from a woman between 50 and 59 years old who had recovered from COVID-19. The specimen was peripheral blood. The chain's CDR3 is CASSGDLNTIYF. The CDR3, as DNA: TGTGCCAGCAGCGGGGACTTAAACACCATATATTTT.